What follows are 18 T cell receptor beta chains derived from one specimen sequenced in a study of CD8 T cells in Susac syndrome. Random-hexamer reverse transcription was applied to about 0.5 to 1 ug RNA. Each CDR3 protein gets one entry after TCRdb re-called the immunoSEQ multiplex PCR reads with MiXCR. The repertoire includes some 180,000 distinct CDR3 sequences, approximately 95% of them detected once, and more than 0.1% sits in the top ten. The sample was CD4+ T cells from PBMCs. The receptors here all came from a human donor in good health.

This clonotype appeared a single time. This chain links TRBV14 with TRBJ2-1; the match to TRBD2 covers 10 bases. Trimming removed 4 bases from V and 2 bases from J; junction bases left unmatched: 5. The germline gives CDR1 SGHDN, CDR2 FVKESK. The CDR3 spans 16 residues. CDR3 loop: CASSRKGLATYNEQFF. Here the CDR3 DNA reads TGTGCCAGCAGCCGCAAGGGACTAGCGACCTACAATGAGCAGTTCTTC.

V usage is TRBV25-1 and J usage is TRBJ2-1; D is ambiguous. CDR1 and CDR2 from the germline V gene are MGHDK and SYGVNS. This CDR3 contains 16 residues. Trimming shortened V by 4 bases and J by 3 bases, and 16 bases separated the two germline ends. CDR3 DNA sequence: TGTGCCAGCAGTGTAGGCCGCGCGACCGACTACAATGAGCAGTTCTTC. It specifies CASSVGRATDYNEQFF.

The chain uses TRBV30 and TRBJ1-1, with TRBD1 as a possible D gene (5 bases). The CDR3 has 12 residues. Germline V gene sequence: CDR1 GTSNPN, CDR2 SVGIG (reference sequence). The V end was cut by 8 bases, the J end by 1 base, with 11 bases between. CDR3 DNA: TGTGCCGGCATACAGGAGAACACTGAAGCTTTCTTT. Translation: CAGIQENTEAFF.

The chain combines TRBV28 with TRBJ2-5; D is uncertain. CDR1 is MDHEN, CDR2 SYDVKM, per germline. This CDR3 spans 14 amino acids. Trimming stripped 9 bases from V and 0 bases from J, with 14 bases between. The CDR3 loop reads CASHDVGYQETQYF. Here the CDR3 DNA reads TGTGCCAGTCATGACGTAGGTTACCAAGAGACCCAGTACTTC.

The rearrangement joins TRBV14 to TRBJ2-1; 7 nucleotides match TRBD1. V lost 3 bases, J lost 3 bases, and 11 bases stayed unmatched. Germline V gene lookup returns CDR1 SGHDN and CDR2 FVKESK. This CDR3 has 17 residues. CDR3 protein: CASSHVDRATLYNEQFF. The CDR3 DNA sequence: TGTGCCAGCAGCCACGTCGACAGGGCTACGCTCTACAATGAGCAGTTCTTC.

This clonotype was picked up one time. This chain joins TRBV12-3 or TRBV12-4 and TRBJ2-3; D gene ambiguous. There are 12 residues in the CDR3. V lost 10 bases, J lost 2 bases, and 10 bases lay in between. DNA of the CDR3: TGTGCCACCGCCCCTGACACAGATACGCAGTATTTT. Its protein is CATAPDTDTQYF.

CDR3 sequence reads: CASSPGGRAGYEQYF. In DNA form, the CDR3 reads TGCGCCAGCAGTCCAGGTGGCAGGGCGGGTTACGAGCAGTACTTC. V gene TRBV4-3 combines with J gene TRBJ2-7; possibly TRBD1 or TRBD2 for D (5 bases each). Germline V lookup: CDR1 LGHNA, CDR2 YSLEER. The CDR3 length is 15 residues. With 6 bases removed from V and 4 bases from J, the gap between germline ends came to 19 bases.

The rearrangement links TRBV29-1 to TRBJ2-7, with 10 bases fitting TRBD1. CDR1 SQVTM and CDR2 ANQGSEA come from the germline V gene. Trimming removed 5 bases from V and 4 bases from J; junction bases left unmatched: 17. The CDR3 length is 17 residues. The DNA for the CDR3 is TGCAGCGTTTTAAGGGACAGGGGTAGACCCACGGGGTACGAGCAGTACTTC. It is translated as CSVLRDRGRPTGYEQYF.

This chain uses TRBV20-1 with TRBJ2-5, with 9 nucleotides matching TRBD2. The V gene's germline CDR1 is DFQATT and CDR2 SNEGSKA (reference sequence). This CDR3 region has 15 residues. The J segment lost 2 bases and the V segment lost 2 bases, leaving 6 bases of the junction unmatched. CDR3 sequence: CSARSRTSAQETQYF. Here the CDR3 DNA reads TGCAGTGCTAGATCCCGGACTAGCGCTCAAGAGACCCAGTACTTC.

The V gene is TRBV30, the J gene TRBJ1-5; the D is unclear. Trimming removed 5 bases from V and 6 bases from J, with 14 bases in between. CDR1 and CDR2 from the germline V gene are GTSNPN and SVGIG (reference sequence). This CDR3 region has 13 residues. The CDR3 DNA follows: TGTGCCTGGGATCTGACGGGTACTCAGCCCCAGCATTTT. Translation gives CAWDLTGTQPQHF.

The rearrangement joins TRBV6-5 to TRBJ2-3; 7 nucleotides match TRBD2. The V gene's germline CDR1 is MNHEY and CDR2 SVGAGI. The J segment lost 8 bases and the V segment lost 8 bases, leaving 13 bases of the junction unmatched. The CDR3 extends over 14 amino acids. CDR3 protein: CASHVREGLPTQYF. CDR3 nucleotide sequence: TGTGCCAGCCACGTGAGGGAGGGCTTGCCTACGCAGTATTTT.

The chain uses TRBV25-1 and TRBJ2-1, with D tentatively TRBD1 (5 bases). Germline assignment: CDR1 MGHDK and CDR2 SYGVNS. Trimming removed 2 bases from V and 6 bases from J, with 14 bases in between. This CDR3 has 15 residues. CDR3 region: CASSESRGWGNEQFF. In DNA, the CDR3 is TGTGCCAGCAGTGAAAGTAGGGGTTGGGGCAATGAGCAGTTCTTC.

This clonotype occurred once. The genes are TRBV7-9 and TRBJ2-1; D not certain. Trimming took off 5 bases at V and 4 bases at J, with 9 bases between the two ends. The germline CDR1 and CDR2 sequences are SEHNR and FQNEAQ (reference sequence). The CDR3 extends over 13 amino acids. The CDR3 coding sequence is TGTGCCAGCAGCCCCAGGACGTACAATGAGCAGTTCTTC. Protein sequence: CASSPRTYNEQFF.

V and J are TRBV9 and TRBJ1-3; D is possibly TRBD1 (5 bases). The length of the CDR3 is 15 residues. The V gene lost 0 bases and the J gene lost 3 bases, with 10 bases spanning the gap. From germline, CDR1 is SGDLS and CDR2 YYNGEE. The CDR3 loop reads CASSVGQGDGNTIYF. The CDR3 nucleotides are TGTGCCAGCAGCGTAGGCCAGGGAGATGGAAACACCATATATTTT.

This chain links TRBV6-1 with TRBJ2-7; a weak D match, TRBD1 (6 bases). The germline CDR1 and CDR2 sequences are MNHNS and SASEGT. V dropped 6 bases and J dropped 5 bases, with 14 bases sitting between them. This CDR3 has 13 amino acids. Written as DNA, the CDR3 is TGTGCCAGCAGGGGGGCAGGGATGGACGAGCAGTACTTC. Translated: CASRGAGMDEQYF.

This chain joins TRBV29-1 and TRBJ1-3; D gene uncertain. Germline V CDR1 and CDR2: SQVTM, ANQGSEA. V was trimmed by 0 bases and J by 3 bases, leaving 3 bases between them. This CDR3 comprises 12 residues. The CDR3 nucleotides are TGCAGCGTTGAAGAGGATGGAAACACCATATATTTT. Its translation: CSVEEDGNTIYF.

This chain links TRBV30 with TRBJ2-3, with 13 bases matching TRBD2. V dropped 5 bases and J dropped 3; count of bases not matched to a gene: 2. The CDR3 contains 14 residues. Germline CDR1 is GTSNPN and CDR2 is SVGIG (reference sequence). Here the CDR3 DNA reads TGTGCCTGGGGACTAGCGGGAGCTACAGATACGCAGTATTTT. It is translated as CAWGLAGATDTQYF.

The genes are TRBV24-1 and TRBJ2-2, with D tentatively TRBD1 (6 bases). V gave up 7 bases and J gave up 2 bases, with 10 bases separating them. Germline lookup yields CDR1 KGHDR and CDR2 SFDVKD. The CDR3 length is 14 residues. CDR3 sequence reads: CATRARGNTGELFF. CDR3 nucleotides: TGTGCCACCAGGGCCAGGGGAAACACCGGGGAGCTGTTTTTT.